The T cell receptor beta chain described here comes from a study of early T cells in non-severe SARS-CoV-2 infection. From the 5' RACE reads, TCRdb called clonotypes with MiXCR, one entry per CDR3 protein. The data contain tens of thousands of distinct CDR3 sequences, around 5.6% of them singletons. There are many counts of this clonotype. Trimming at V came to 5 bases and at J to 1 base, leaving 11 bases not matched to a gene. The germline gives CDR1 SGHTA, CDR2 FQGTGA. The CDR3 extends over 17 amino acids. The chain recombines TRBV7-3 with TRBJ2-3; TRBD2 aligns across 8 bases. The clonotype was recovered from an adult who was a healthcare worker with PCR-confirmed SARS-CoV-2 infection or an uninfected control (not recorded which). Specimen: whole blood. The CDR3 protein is CASSPGLVGGGTDTQYF. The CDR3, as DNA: TGTGCCAGCAGCCCGGGACTAGTGGGTGGAGGCACAGATACGCAGTATTTT.